Listed below are T cell receptor beta chains from one sample, sequenced in a study of blood T cell repertoires in COVID-19. TCRdb's copy holds only in-frame clones and misses some; the assay was immunoSEQ multiplex PCR. The data contain around 61,000 clones, approximately 89% of them singletons. The sample comprised peripheral blood. These receptors all come from a man in his 60s with acute or convalescent COVID-19. CDR3s leave out the opening cysteine and the closing phenylalanine or tryptophan.

V gene,J gene,CDR3 protein
TRBV2,TRBJ1-1,ASSLRQGANTEAF
TRBV10-3,TRBJ2-3,AISDLTGATDTQY
TRBV2,TRBJ2-5,ASSEQAGGTQY
TRBV6-1,TRBJ2-2,ASSEIAGGQTGELF
TRBV9,TRBJ1-4,ASSTRDSNEKLF
TRBV6-6,TRBJ2-7,ASSYFTGDYEQY
TRBV7-9,TRBJ1-4,ASSLGGRGDEKLF
TRBV19,TRBJ1-2,ASTPPTGPVRGYT
TRBV30,TRBJ1-4,AWSPARAGEREKLF
TRBV6-6,TRBJ1-4,ASSQAGALNEKLF
TRBV5-6,TRBJ1-2,ASSLLVGTGTRYGYT
TRBV6-1,TRBJ1-3,ASSEGQGRNTIY
TRBV10-2,TRBJ1-1,ATRRFMNTEAF
TRBV24-1,TRBJ2-3,ATSETGYTDTQY
TRBV5-6,TRBJ2-6,ASSPRVFSGANVLT
TRBV5-1,TRBJ1-2,ASSLETGKYGYT
TRBV21-1,TRBJ2-1,ASSNGEIGTSGGDYNEQF
TRBV27,TRBJ1-5,AAGAEPQH
TRBV19,TRBJ1-2,ASTRAGLNYGYT
TRBV3-1/TRBV3-2,TRBJ1-1,ASSSGDIAWTEAF
TRBV9,TRBJ1-2,ASSVGGPYGYT
TRBV7-2,TRBJ2-5,ASRSGQLATQY
TRBV19,TRBJ2-6,ASSPGDQSGANVLT
TRBV5-6,TRBJ2-1,ASSIPGLAGGNEQF
TRBV4-1,TRBJ2-4,ASSQVTSGGQLAKNIQY
TRBV11-2,TRBJ1-2,ASSFMSYGYT
TRBV5-1,TRBJ2-2,ASSGSSGGQGELF
TRBV5-6,TRBJ2-3,ASSSMRADTQY